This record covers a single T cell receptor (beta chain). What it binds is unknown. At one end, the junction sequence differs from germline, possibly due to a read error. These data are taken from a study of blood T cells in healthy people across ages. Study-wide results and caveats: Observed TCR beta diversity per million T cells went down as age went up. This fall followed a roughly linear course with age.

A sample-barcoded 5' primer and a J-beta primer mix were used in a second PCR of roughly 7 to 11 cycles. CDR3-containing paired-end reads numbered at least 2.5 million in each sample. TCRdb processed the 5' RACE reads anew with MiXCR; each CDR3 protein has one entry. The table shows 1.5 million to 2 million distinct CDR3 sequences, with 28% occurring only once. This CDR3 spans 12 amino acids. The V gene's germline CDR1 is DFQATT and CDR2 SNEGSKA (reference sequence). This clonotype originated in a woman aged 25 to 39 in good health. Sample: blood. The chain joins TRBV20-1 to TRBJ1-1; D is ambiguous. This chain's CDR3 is CSATQKNTEASF. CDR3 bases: TGCAGCGCGACACAGAAGAACACTGAAGCTTCCTTT.